The 16 T cell receptor beta chains below come from one sample, sequenced in a study of radiotherapy plus CTLA-4 blockade in lung cancer (dated by TCRdb to about 2018). The library was obtained by the immunoSEQ multiplex PCR assay. Drawn from immuneACCESS, this table holds only the in-frame rearrangements with V and J called that TCRdb kept. Clones are partly lost; checked studies trace under half to an unresolved V gene and leave the rest unexplained. In all, the sample holds tens of thousands of clones, and around 87% of those were seen once. The top ten constitute 16% of the sample. The sample consisted of peripheral blood, taken from a patient treated with radiotherapy plus ipilimumab. These receptors were taken from a human donor with non-small cell lung cancer that progressed on radiotherapy plus ipilimumab.

A few counts support this clone. The chain recombines TRBV7-3 with TRBJ2-3; TRBD2 aligns across 14 bases. The ends lost 5 bases at V and 5 bases at J; junction bases unmatched: 0. Germline lookup yields CDR1 SGHTA and CDR2 FQGTGA. The CDR3 consists of 14 residues. CDR3 nucleotides: TGTGCCAGCAGCGGGACTAGCGGGGGAGATACGCAGTATTTT. Its translation is CASSGTSGGDTQYF.

V gene TRBV10-3 combines with J gene TRBJ2-6, with 11 nucleotides matching TRBD1. Looked up from germline, CDR1 is ENHRY and CDR2 is SYGVKD. The CDR3 runs 16 residues. With 8 bases clipped from V and 4 bases from J, the junction kept 7 bases outside the gene matches. The CDR3 is CAIQGQGAPGANVLTF. CDR3 bases: TGTGCCATCCAAGGACAGGGGGCTCCCGGGGCCAACGTCCTGACTTTC.

V usage is TRBV5-1 and J usage is TRBJ1-1; TRBD1 aligns across 10 bases. J lost 10 bases, V lost 2 bases, and 8 bases had no gene match. CDR3 size: 14 residues. From germline, CDR1 is SGHRS and CDR2 YFSETQ. CDR3 bases: TGCGCCAGCAGCTTACAGACAGGGGGCAGTGGAGCTTTCTTT. Translation: CASSLQTGGSGAFF.

This clone was seen only a few times. V and J are TRBV14 and TRBJ2-2; TRBD2 aligns across 7 bases. Unmatched junction bases numbered 7, after V lost 0 bases and J lost 3 bases. The CDR3 has 17 amino acids. CDR1 SGHDN and CDR2 FVKESK come from the germline V gene. The CDR3 bases are TGTGCCAGCAGCCAAGATTCCCGGGAGGCTTACACCGGGGAGCTGTTTTTT. Its translation: CASSQDSREAYTGELFF.

The chain joins TRBV28 to TRBJ1-1; D might be TRBD1 (5 bases). CDR1 and CDR2 (germline): MDHEN, SYDVKM. V lost 5 bases, J lost 6 bases, and 16 bases lay in between. The CDR3 is 14 amino acids. The CDR3 loop reads CASSGDSFSPEAFF. The DNA of the CDR3 is TGTGCCAGCAGTGGAGACAGTTTTTCCCCTGAAGCTTTCTTT. Looking up the rest from reference TRBV28 and TRBJ1-1 gives the full variable domain: DVKVTQSSRYLVKRTGEKVFLECVQDMDHENMFWYRQDPGLGLRLIYFSYDVKMKEKGDIPEGYSVSREKKERFSLILESASTNQTSMYLCASSGDSFSPEAFFGQGTRLTVV.

The rearrangement uses TRBV27 and TRBJ1-1; no reliable D call. V lost 6 bases and J lost 1, with 9 bases in between. Germline CDR1 and CDR2: MNHEY and SMNVEV (reference sequence). This CDR3 comprises 13 residues. CDR3 sequence: CASRIRGNTEAFF. The CDR3 bases are TGTGCCAGCAGAATCCGGGGGAACACTGAAGCTTTCTTT.

The V gene is TRBV11-2, the J gene TRBJ1-5; D is undetermined. The V and J ends lost 10 bases and 1 base respectively, with 11 bases between them. The CDR3 length is 13 residues. Germline V lookup: CDR1 SGHAT, CDR2 FQNNGV. The CDR3 reads CANPFESNQPQHF. DNA for the CDR3: TGTGCCAACCCGTTCGAGAGCAATCAGCCCCAGCATTTT.

V usage is TRBV7-9 and J usage is TRBJ2-4, with D possibly being TRBD1 (5 bases). Trimming removed 5 bases at V and 5 bases at J, with 10 bases between. Germline loops: CDR1 SEHNR, CDR2 FQNEAQ (reference sequence). This CDR3 spans 13 amino acids. CDR3 in DNA: TGTGCCAGCAGCGGACAATTCGAAAACATTCAGTACTTC. Translated, it gives CASSGQFENIQYF.

CDR3 protein: CASSESSRAYGYTF. The CDR3 DNA reads as TGTGCCAGCAGTGAATCTAGCAGGGCCTATGGCTACACCTTC. The V gene is TRBV25-1, the J gene TRBJ1-2; tentative D call: TRBD1 (5 bases). The CDR3 has 14 amino acids. Germline CDR1 is MGHDK and CDR2 is SYGVNS. Trimming pared 1 base from V and 4 bases from J, leaving 10 bases between.

This chain connects TRBV7-2 to TRBJ2-1; 14 bases map to TRBD2. CDR1 is SGHTA, CDR2 FQGNSA, per germline. The CDR3 length is 17 residues. V shed 4 bases, J shed 3 bases, and the junction held 5 bases outside the gene matches. DNA for the CDR3: TGTGCCAGCAGCTACGGACTAGCGGGAGGACTCTACAATGAGCAGTTCTTC. Translated: CASSYGLAGGLYNEQFF.

The V gene is TRBV10-2, the J gene TRBJ2-7; 11 bases line up with TRBD2. Germline assignment: CDR1 WSHSY and CDR2 SAAADI. The CDR3 runs to 14 residues. The trim removed 6 bases at V and 2 bases at J, leaving 3 bases unmatched. The CDR3 region has the DNA TGCGCCAGCAGGACACTAGCGGGGGCCTACGAGCAGTACTTC. Translating it yields CASRTLAGAYEQYF.

This chain uses TRBV7-9 with TRBJ2-5; 8 bases are shared with TRBD2. V was clipped by 2 bases and J by 3 bases; unmatched bases: 8. CDR1 is SEHNR, CDR2 FQNEAQ, per germline (reference sequence). CDR3 size: 16 residues. The CDR3: CASSLRVAGPEETQYF. CDR3 coding DNA: TGTGCCAGCAGCTTACGGGTAGCGGGGCCAGAAGAGACCCAGTACTTC.

The CDR3 DNA sequence: TGTGCCAGCAGCGCGGGGGGTAGGAGCACAGATACGCAGTATTTT. Translating gives CASSAGGRSTDTQYF. This rearrangement joins TRBV11-1 to TRBJ2-3; TRBD2 matches 8 bases. This CDR3 region has 15 residues. The V and J ends lost 5 bases and 0 bases, in that order; junction bases with no gene match: 4. Germline assignment: CDR1 SGHAT and CDR2 FQDESV (reference sequence).

This sequence joins TRBV7-9 and TRBJ2-1, with D perhaps TRBD1 (5 bases). Germline assignment: CDR1 SEHNR and CDR2 FQNEAQ (reference sequence). Trimming shortened V by 8 bases and J by 6 bases, and 11 bases separated the two germline ends. This CDR3 has 12 amino acids. This chain's CDR3 is CASARGTNEQFF. CDR3 sequence (DNA): TGTGCCAGCGCAAGGGGCACCAATGAGCAGTTCTTC.

This chain joins TRBV11-3 and TRBJ1-1; D ambiguous. Per the germline V gene, CDR1 is SGHNT and CDR2 is YENEEA. The CDR3 spans 11 residues. Trimming removed 6 bases at V and 7 bases at J, with 9 bases between. The CDR3 loop is CASSEGFEAFF. The CDR3 DNA is TGTGCCAGCAGTGAAGGTTTTGAAGCTTTCTTT.

This chain connects TRBV7-3 to TRBJ2-6; D is unclear. Germline V gene data show CDR1 as SGHTA and CDR2 as FQGTGA. This CDR3 contains 16 residues. V was clipped by 5 bases and J by 0 bases, with 11 bases between them. The CDR3 region is CASSRGPVSGANVLTF. Written as DNA, the CDR3 is TGTGCCAGCAGCCGAGGACCAGTCTCTGGGGCCAACGTCCTGACTTTC.